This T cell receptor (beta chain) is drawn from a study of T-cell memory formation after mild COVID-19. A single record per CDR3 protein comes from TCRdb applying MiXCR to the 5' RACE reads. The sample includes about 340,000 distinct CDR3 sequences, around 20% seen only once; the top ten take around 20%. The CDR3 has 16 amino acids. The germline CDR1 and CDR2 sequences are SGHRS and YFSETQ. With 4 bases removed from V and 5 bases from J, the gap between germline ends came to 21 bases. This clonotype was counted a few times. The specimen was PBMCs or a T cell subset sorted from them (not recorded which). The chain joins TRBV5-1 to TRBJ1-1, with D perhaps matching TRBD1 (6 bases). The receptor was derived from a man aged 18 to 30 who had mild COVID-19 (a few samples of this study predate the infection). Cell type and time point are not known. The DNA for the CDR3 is TGCGCCAGCAGCCCCACGGAACAGGGAAGTTGGACTGAAGCTTTCTTT. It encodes CASSPTEQGSWTEAFF.